The T cell receptor beta chain under discussion was sequenced for a study of T cell repertoires in cytomegalovirus infection. Whole-study context: Evidence of both CMV infection and a matching HLA type came from public TCR beta signatures.

Germline V lookup: CDR1 MDHEN, CDR2 SYDVKM. This CDR3 has 16 residues. Unmatched junction bases numbered 8, after V lost 4 bases and J lost 1 base. TCRdb reprocessed the reads via MiXCR and lists one record per CDR3 protein. The sample shows around 740,000 distinct CDR3 sequences, under 40% of them seen only once. The V and J genes are TRBV28 and TRBJ2-3; TRBD2 aligns across 7 bases. Material: PBMCs. The clonotype comes from a human donor in good health (CMV status not recorded). Some clones in this sample may be carry-over from other donors' samples. CDR3 nucleotide sequence: TGTGCCAGCAGTTCCCCCGCAGCGGGACGCACAGATACGCAGTATTTT. Its protein product is CASSSPAAGRTDTQYF.